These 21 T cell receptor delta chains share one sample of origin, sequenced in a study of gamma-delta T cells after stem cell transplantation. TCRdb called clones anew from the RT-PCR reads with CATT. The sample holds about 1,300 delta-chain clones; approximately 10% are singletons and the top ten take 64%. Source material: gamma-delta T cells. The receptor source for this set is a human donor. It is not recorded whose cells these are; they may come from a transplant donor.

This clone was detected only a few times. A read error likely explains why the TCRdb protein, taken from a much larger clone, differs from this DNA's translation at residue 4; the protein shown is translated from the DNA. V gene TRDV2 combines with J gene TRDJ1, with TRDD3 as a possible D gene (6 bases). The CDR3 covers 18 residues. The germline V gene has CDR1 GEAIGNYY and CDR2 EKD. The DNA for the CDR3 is TGTGCCTGTGGCACCGTTGGGGGTCCCCCCTATGGGACCGATAAACTCATCTTT. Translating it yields CACGTVGGPPYGTDKLIF.

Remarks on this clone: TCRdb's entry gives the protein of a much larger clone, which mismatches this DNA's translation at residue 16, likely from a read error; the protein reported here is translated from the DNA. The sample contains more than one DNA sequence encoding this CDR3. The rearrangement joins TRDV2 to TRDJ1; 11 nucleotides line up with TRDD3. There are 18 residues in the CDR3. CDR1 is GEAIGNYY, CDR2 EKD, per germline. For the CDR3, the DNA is TGTGCCTGTGACATAGTGGGGGATACGCGATCCTACACCGATAAACCCATCTTT. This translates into CACDIVGDTRSYTDKPIF.

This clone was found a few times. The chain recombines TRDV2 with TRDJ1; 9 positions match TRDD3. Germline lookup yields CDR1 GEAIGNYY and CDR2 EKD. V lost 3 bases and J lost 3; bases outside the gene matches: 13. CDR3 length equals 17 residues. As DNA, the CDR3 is TGTGCCTGTGACCCAATACTGGGGGACCTTCGGCCCGATAAACTCATCTTT. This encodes CACDPILGDLRPDKLIF.

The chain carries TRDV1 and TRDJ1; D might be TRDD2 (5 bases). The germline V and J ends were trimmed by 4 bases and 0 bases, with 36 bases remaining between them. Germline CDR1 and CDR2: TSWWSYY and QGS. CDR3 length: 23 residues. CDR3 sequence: CALGGPRPLPWPYSYGNTDKLIF. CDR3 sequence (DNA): TGTGCTCTTGGGGGACCCCGACCCCTACCTTGGCCGTACAGCTACGGGAACACCGATAAACTCATCTTT.

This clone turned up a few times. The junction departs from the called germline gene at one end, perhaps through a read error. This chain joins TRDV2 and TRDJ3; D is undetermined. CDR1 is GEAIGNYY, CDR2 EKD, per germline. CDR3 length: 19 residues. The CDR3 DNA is TGTGCCTGTGACACCGTCGAGGACTCCATCTCCTTGGACACCCGACAGATGTTTTTC. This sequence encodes CACDTVEDSISLDTRQMFF.

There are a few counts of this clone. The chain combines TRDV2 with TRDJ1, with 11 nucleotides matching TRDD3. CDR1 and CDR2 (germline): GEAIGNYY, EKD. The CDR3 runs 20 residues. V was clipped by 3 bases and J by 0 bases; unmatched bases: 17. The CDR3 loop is CACDPVLGDTGSKYTDKLIF. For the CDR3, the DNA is TGTGCCTGTGACCCGGTTTTGGGGGATACGGGGTCTAAGTACACCGATAAACTCATCTTT.

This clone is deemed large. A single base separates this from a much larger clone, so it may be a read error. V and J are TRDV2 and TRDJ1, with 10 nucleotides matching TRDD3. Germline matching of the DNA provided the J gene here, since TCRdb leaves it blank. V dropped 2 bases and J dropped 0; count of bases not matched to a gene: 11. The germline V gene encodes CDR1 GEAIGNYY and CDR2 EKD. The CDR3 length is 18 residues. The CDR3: CACDIGGDTRSYTDKLIF. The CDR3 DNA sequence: TGTGCCTGTGACATAGGGGGGGATACGCGATCTTACACCGATAAACTCATCTTT.

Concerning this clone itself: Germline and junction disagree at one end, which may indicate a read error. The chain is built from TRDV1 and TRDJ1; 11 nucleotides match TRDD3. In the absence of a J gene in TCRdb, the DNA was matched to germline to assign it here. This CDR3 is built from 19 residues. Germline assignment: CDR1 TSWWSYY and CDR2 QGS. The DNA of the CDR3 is TGTGCTATTGGGGAAAGAGAGCCCCCCGACTGGGGGATAAAGGATAAACTCATCTTT. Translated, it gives CAIGEREPPDWGIKDKLIF.

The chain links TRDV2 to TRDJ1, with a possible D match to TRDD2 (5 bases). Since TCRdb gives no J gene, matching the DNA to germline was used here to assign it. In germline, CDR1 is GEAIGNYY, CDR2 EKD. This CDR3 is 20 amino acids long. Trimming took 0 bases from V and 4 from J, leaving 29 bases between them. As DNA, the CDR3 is TGTGCCTGTGACACCGTTACTTCCAACTTGGAATCGGAAAAGGGCGATAAACTCATCTTT. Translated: CACDTVTSNLESEKGDKLIF.

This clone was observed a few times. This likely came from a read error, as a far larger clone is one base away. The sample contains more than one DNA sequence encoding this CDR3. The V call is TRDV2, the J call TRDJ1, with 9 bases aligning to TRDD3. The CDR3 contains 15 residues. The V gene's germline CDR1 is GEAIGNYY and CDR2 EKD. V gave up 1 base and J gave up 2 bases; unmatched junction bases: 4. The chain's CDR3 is CACDTVGDKTDKLIF. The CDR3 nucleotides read TGTGCCTGTGACACTGTGGGGGATAAAACCGATAAACTCATCTTT.

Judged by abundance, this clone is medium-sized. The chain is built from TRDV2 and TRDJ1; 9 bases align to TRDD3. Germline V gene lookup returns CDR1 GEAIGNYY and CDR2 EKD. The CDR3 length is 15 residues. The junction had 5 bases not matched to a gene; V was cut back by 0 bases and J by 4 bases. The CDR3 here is CACDTVGDTFDKLIF. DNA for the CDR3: TGTGCCTGTGACACCGTTGGGGATACGTTCGATAAACTCATCTTT.

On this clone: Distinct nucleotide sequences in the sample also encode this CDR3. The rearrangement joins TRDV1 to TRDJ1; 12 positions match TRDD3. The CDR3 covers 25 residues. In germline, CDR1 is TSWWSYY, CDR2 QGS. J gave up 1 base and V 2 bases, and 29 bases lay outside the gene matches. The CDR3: CALGEVLRTFPPPLGDTEGTDKLIF. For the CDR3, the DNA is TGTGCTCTTGGGGAAGTTCTGAGGACCTTCCCTCCCCCACTGGGGGATACAGAGGGCACCGATAAACTCATCTTT.

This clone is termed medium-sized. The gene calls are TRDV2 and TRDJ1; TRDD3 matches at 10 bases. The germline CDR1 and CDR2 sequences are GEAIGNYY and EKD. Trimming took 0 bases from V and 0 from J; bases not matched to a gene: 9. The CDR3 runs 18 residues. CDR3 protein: CACDTVGGGYPDTDKLIF. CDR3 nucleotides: TGTGCCTGTGACACCGTGGGTGGGGGATACCCGGACACCGATAAACTCATCTTT.

The CDR3 loop is CACFRLGDTSDKLIF. For the CDR3, the DNA is TGTGCCTGTTTCCGACTGGGGGATACAAGCGATAAACTCATCTTT. The V call is TRDV2, the J call TRDJ1; 12 bases agree with TRDD3. CDR1 GEAIGNYY and CDR2 EKD come from the germline V gene. There are 15 residues in the CDR3. The V gene end was trimmed by 6 bases and the J gene end by 4 bases; junction bases not matched to a gene: 8.

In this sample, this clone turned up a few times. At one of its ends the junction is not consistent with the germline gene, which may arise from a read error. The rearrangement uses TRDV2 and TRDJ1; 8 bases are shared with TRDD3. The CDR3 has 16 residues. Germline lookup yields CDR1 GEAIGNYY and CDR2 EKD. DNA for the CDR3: TGTGCCTGTGACATTTTGGGGGATCCTTACACCGATAAACCCATCTTT. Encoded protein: CACDILGDPYTDKPIF.

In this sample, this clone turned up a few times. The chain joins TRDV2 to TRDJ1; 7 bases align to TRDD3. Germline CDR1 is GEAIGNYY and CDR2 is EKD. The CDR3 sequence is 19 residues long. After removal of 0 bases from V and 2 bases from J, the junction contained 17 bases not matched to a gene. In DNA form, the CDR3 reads TGTGCCTGTGACACCGTGCAGGGGCTGGGGGCCCCCTTGACCGATAAACTCATCTTT. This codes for CACDTVQGLGAPLTDKLIF.

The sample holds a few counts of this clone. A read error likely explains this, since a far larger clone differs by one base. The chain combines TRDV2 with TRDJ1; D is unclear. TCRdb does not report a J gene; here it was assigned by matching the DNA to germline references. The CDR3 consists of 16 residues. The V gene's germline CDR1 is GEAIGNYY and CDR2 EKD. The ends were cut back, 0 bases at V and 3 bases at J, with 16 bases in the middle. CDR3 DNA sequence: TGTGCCTGTGACACCGTAAAACACACCAACGCCGATAAACTCATCTTT. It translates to CACDTVKHTNADKLIF.

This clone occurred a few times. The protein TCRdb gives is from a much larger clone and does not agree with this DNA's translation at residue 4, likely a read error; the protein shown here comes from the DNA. The CDR3 loop is CACGNLPGREYTDKLIF. In DNA form, the CDR3 reads TGTGCCTGTGGCAACCTGCCCGGCAGAGAATACACCGATAAACTCATCTTT. The chain has TRDV2 and TRDJ1; D unclear. Trimming removed 5 bases from V and 0 bases from J, with 21 bases in between. This CDR3 has 17 amino acids. Per germline, CDR1 GEAIGNYY and CDR2 EKD.

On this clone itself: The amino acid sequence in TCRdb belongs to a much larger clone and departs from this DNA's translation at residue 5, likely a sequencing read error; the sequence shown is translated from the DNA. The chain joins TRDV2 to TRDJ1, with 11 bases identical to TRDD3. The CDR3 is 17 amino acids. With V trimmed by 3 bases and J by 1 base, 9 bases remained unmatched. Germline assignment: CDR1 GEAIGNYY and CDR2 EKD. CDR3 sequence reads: CACDPLMGDTVTDKLIF. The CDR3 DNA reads TGTGCCTGTGACCCTCTCATGGGGGATACGGTCACCGATAAACTCATCTTT.

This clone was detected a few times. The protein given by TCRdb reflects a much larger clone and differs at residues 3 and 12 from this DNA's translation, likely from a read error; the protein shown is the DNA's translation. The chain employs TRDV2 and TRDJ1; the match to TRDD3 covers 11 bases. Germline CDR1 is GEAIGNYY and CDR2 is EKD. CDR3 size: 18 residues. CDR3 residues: CARDIVGDTRSSTDKLIF. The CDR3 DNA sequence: TGTGCCCGTGACATAGTGGGGGATACGCGATCTTCCACCGATAAACTCATCTTT.

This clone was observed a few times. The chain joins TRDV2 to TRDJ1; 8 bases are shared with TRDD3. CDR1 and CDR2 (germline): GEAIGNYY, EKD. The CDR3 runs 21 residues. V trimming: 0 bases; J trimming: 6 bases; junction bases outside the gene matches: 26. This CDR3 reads CACDTVPTGKVLGVRTYKLIF. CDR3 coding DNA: TGTGCCTGTGACACCGTGCCTACGGGGAAAGTACTGGGGGTCCGGACCTATAAACTCATCTTT.